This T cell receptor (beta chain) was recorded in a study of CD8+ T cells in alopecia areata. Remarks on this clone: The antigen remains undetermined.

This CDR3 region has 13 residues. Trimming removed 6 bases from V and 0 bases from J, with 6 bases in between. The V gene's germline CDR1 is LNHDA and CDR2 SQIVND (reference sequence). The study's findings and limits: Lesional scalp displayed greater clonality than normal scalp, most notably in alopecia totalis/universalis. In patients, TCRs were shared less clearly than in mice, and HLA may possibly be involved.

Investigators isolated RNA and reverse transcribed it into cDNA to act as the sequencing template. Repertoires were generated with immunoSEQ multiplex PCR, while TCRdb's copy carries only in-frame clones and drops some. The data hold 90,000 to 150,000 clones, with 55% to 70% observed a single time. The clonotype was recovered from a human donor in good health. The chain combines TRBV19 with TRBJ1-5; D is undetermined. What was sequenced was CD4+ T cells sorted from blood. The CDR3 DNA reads TGTGCCAGTAGAGTTAATAGCAATCAGCCCCAGCATTTT. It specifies CASRVNSNQPQHF.